Following are 14 T cell receptor beta chains from one sample sequenced in a study of shared clonotypes between healthy human individuals. This table comes from immunoSEQ multiplex PCR, and its TCRdb copy is limited to in-frame clones, with some not included. This table holds about 2 million clones, 90% to 95% found once. Sequencing used naive CD4+ T cells sorted from blood. Subset of the sample: CD45RA+ positively selected. These TCRs come from a man between 18 and 29 years old in good health.

V is TRBV30 and J is TRBJ2-3; 11 nucleotides match TRBD1. Germline V gene data show CDR1 as GTSNPN and CDR2 as SVGIG (reference sequence). Trimming removed 3 bases from V and 5 bases from J; junction bases left unmatched: 4. The CDR3 runs to 14 residues. CDR3 bases: TGTGCCTGGAGGTCCGGGACAGGGGGAGATACGCAGTATTTT. Translating it yields CAWRSGTGGDTQYF.

The chain combines TRBV27 with TRBJ1-6; maybe TRBD1 (5 bases). The CDR3 runs 15 residues. The V gene's germline CDR1 is MNHEY and CDR2 SMNVEV (reference sequence). V was pared by 5 bases and J by 10 bases, with 18 bases between. The CDR3 loop is CASSADAGRYSPLHF. The DNA for the CDR3 is TGTGCCAGCAGTGCCGACGCGGGACGGTACTCACCCCTCCACTTT.

The table lists this clone with a count of one. The chain joins TRBV30 to TRBJ2-3; TRBD2 matches at 7 bases. CDR3 size: 18 residues. J gave up 0 bases and V 0 bases, and 12 bases lay outside the gene matches. Germline-derived CDR1 and CDR2 are GTSNPN and SVGIG (reference sequence). CDR3 amino acids: CAWSVLERLAVSTDTQYF. CDR3 bases: TGTGCCTGGAGTGTATTAGAACGGCTAGCGGTGAGCACAGATACGCAGTATTTT.

V usage is TRBV4-3 and J usage is TRBJ1-1; maybe TRBD1 (5 bases). Germline CDR1 is LGHNA and CDR2 is YSLEER. Trimming removed 1 base at V and 3 bases at J, with 12 bases between. CDR3 length equals 15 residues. The CDR3 DNA follows: TGCGCCAGCAGCCAAGTATTCGGGGGTCACACTGAAGCTTTCTTT. Translated: CASSQVFGGHTEAFF.

The chain employs TRBV6-5 and TRBJ2-1; 8 nucleotides agree with TRBD2. V lost 6 bases, J lost 9 bases, and 7 bases stayed unmatched. The CDR3 runs 13 residues. Per the germline V gene, CDR1 is MNHEY and CDR2 is SVGAGI. Written as DNA, the CDR3 is TGTGCCAGCAGACAAAGCGGGAGTTTTGAGCAGTTCTTC. Protein sequence: CASRQSGSFEQFF.

The CDR3: CASSHGLAGDTGELFF. The CDR3 region has the DNA TGCGCCAGCAGCCACGGACTAGCGGGAGATACCGGGGAGCTGTTTTTT. This chain uses TRBV5-1 with TRBJ2-2, with 13 positions matching TRBD2. This CDR3 has 16 residues. From germline, CDR1 is SGHRS and CDR2 YFSETQ. V lost 4 bases and J lost 5; bases outside the gene matches: 5.

The V call is TRBV10-2, the J call TRBJ1-6, with D unresolved. Germline CDR1 WSHSY, CDR2 SAAADI. The germline V and J ends were trimmed by 5 bases and 14 bases, with 16 bases remaining between them. This CDR3 contains 13 residues. CDR3 amino acids: CASSTGPPGSLHF. CDR3 DNA: TGCGCCAGCAGTACCGGGCCTCCGGGGTCCCTCCACTTT.

The V and J genes are TRBV25-1 and TRBJ2-7; TRBD1 matches at 10 bases. Trimming took 1 base from V and 2 from J; bases not matched to a gene: 2. Germline values: CDR1 MGHDK, CDR2 SYGVNS. CDR3 size: 15 residues. The CDR3 DNA reads TGTGCCAGCAGTGAATTAGGGACAGGGGCCTACGAGCAGTACTTC. Amino acid sequence: CASSELGTGAYEQYF.

Details on this clone: A read error may produce the germline difference seen at one junction end. The V gene is TRBV7-2, the J gene TRBJ1-2; 8 positions match TRBD1. Germline CDR1 SGHTA, CDR2 FQGNSA. The CDR3 extends over 15 amino acids. CDR3 protein: CASSLAFGTGYGYTF. CDR3 bases: TGTGCCAGCAGCCTAGCTTTTGGGACAGGCTATGGCTACACCTTC.

This clone was counted once. The genes are TRBV7-6 and TRBJ2-7, with 13 nucleotides matching TRBD2. V lost 4 bases to trimming and J lost 3 bases; unmatched junction nucleotides: 3. The length of the CDR3 is 15 residues. Germline lookup yields CDR1 SGHVS and CDR2 FNYEAQ. CDR3 amino acids: CASSSGLAGSYEQYF. The CDR3 DNA reads as TGTGCCAGCAGCTCGGGACTAGCGGGAAGCTACGAGCAGTACTTC. Using reference TRBV7-6 and TRBJ2-7 for the parts outside the CDR3, the full variable domain is GAGVSQSPRYKVTKRGQDVALRCDPISGHVSLYWYRQALGQGPEFLTYFNYEAQQDKSGLPNDRFSAERPEGSISTLTIQRTEQRDSAMYRCASSSGLAGSYEQYFGPGTRLTVT.

This clone was found once. The rearrangement joins TRBV28 to TRBJ2-1; D unclear. This CDR3 is built from 15 residues. The V end was cut by 2 bases, the J end by 7 bases, with 15 bases between. Germline CDR1 and CDR2: MDHEN and SYDVKM. CDR3 protein: CASSLPTSPGNEQFF. CDR3 DNA: TGTGCCAGCAGTTTACCCACATCACCCGGGAATGAGCAGTTCTTC.

The rearrangement links TRBV19 to TRBJ1-1, with 7 bases aligning to TRBD1. The CDR3 contains 14 residues. With V trimmed by 3 bases and J by 5 bases, 6 bases remained unmatched. CDR1 and CDR2 (germline): LNHDA, SQIVND (reference sequence). The chain's CDR3 is CASSMDRRWTEAFF. The DNA of the CDR3 is TGTGCCAGTAGTATGGACAGGAGATGGACTGAAGCTTTCTTT. The entire variable domain, with the rest obtained from reference TRBV19 and TRBJ1-1, is as follows: DGGITQSPKYLFRKEGQNVTLSCEQNLNHDAMYWYRQDPGQGLRLIYYSQIVNDFQKGDIAEGYSVSREKKESFPLTVTSAQKNPTAFYLCASSMDRRWTEAFFGQGTRLTVV.

The chain uses TRBV4-1 and TRBJ1-3; TRBD1 is a possible D gene (5 bases). Germline V gene data show CDR1 as MGHRA and CDR2 as YSYEKL. The CDR3 runs 16 residues. V was clipped by 0 bases and J by 4 bases, with 13 bases between them. The CDR3 region is CASSQDWVGGGNTIYF. CDR3 nucleotides: TGCGCCAGCAGCCAAGATTGGGTCGGGGGAGGAAACACCATATATTTT.

This clone has a count of ten or more. The V gene is TRBV5-6, the J gene TRBJ1-2; D may be TRBD1 (5 bases). This CDR3 comprises 14 residues. Deletions cut 0 bases from V and 7 bases from J, with 13 bases between. Germline CDR1 reads SGHDT; CDR2 reads YYEEEE. CDR3: CASSLGQGVAGYTF. CDR3 coding DNA: TGTGCCAGCAGCTTGGGGCAGGGCGTCGCTGGCTACACCTTC.